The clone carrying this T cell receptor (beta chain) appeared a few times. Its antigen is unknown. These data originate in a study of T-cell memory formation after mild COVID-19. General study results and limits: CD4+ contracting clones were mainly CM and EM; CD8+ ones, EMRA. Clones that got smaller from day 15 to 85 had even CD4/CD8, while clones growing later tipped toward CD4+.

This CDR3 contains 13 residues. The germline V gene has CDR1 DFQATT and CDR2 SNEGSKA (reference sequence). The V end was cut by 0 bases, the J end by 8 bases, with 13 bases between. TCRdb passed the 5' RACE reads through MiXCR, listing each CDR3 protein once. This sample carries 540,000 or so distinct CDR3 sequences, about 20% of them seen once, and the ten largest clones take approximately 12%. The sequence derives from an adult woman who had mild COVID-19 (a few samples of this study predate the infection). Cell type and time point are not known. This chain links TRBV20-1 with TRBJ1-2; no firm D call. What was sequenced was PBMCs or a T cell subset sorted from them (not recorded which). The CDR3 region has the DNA TGCAGTGCTAGAGATCGACTATGGGAAGGCTACACCTTC. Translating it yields CSARDRLWEGYTF.